This TCR beta chain was retrieved from a study of control samples from healthy donors and cancer patients. Method: immunoSEQ multiplex PCR; TCRdb's copy keeps in-frame clones and lacks some. The table has some 220,000 clones, 90% to 95% seen once. The sample consisted of blood. This sequence originates from a man aged 50 or older in good health.

The CDR3 protein is CASSRTVPGQGLNYGYTF. Written as DNA, the CDR3 is TGTGCCAGCAGCCGCACAGTCCCGGGACAGGGTTTAAACTATGGCTACACCTTC. The chain couples TRBV9 to TRBJ1-2, with 9 nucleotides matching TRBD1. Germline V gives CDR1 SGDLS, CDR2 YYNGEE. This CDR3 contains 18 residues. V shed 4 bases and J 2 bases; nucleotides not matched to a gene: 15.